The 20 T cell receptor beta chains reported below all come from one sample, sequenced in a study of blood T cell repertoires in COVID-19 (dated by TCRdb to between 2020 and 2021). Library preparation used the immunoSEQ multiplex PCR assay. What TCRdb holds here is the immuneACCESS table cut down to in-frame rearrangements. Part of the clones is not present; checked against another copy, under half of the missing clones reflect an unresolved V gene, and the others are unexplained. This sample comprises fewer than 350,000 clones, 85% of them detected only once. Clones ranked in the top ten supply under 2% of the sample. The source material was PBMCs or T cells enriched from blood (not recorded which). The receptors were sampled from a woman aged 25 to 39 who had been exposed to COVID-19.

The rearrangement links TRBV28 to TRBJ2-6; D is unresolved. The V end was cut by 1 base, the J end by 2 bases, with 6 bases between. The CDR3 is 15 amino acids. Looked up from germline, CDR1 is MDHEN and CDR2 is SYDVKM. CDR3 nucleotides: TGTGCCAGCAGTTTATCCGGTCCTGGGGCCAACGTCCTGACTTTC. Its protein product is CASSLSGPGANVLTF.

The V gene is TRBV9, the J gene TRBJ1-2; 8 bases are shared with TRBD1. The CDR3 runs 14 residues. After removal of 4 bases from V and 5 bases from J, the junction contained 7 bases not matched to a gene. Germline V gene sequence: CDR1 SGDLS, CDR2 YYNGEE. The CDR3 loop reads CASSLMDRAYGYTF. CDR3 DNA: TGTGCCAGCAGCTTAATGGACAGGGCTTATGGCTACACCTTC. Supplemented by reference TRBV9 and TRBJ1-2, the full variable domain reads DSGVTQTPKHLITATGQRVTLRCSPRSGDLSVYWYQQSLDQGLQFLIQYYNGEERAKGNILERFSAQQFPDLHSELNLSSLELGDSALYFCASSLMDRAYGYTFGSGTRLTVV.

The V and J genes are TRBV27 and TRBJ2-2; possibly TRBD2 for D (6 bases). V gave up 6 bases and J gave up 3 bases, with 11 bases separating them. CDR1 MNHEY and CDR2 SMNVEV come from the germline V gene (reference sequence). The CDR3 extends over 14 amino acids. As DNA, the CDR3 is TGTGCCAGCAGCCCGGGACTCCACACCGGGGAGCTGTTTTTT. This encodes CASSPGLHTGELFF.

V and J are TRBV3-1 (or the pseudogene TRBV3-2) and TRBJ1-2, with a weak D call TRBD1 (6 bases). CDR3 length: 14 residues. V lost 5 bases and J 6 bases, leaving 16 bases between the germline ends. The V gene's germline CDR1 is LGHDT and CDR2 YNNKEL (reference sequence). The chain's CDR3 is CASSFEGGSNGYTF. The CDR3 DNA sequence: TGTGCCAGCAGCTTCGAAGGGGGTTCGAATGGCTACACCTTC.

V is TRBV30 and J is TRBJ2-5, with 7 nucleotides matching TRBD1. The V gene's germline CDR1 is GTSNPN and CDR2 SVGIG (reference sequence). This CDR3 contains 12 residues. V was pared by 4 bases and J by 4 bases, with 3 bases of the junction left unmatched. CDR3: CAWTTGLETQYF. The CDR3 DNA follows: TGTGCCTGGACGACAGGGCTAGAGACCCAGTACTTC.

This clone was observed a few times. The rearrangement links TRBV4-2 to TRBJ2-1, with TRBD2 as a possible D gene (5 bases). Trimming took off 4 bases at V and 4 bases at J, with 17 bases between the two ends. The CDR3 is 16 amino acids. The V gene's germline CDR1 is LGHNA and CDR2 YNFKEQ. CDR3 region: CASSLEWASIYNEQFF. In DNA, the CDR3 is TGTGCCAGCAGCCTGGAATGGGCTAGCATATACAATGAGCAGTTCTTC.

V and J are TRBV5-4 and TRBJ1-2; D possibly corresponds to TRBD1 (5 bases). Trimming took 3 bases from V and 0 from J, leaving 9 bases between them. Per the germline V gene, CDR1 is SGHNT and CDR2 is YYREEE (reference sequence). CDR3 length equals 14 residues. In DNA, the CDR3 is TGTGCCAGCAGCTCGGACAAAACTAACTATGGCTACACCTTC. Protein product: CASSSDKTNYGYTF.

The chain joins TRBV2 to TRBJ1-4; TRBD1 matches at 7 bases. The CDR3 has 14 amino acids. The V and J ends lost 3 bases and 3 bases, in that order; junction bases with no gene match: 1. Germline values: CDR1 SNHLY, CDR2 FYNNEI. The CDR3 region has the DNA TGTGCCAGCAGTGAGGGACAGTCTAATGAAAAACTGTTTTTT. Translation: CASSEGQSNEKLFF.

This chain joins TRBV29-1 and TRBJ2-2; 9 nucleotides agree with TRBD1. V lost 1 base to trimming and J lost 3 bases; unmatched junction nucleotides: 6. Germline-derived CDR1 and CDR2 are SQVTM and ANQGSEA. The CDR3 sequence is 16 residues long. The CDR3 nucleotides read TGCAGCGTTGAAGTTCCGGGACAGGGTTACACCGGGGAGCTGTTTTTT. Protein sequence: CSVEVPGQGYTGELFF.

This chain's CDR3 is CASSSYGSGNTIYF. Here the CDR3 DNA reads TGTGCCAGCAGCTCGTACGGGTCTGGAAACACCATATATTTT. The chain uses TRBV7-2 and TRBJ1-3, with D unclear. CDR1 SGHTA and CDR2 FQGNSA come from the germline V gene. The CDR3 is 14 amino acids. V lost 4 bases and J 1 base, leaving 8 bases between the germline ends.

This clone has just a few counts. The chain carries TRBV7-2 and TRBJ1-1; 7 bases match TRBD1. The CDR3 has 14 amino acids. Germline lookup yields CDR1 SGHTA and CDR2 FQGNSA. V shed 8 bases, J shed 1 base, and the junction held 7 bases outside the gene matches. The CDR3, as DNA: TGTGCCAGCTTAGTTAGACAGGGGAACACTGAAGCTTTCTTT. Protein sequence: CASLVRQGNTEAFF.

The CDR3 nucleotides are TGTGCCAGCAGTTTAAACGAGAACGAGCAGTACTTC. Residues: CASSLNENEQYF. The rearrangement joins TRBV28 to TRBJ2-7, with D unresolved. V shed 2 bases and J shed 5 bases, with 7 bases lying between them. The CDR3 length is 12 residues. Germline values: CDR1 MDHEN, CDR2 SYDVKM.

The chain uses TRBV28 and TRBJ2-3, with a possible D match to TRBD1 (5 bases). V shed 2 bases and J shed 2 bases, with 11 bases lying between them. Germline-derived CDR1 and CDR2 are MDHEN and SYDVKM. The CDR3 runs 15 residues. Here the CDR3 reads CASSLGPDNTDTQYF. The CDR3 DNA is TGTGCCAGCAGTTTAGGCCCGGACAACACAGATACGCAGTATTTT.

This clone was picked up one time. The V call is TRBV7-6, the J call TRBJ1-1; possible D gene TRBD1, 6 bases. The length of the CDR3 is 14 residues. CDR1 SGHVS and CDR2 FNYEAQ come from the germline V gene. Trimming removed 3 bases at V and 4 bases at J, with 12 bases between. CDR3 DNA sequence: TGTGCCAGCAGCTTGGGGGGGGCGGTCACTGAAGCTTTCTTT. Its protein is CASSLGGAVTEAFF.

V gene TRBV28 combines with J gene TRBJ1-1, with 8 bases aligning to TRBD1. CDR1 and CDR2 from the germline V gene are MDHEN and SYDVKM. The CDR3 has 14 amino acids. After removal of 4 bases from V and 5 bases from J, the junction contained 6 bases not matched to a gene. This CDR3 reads CASSSRGRRTEAFF. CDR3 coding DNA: TGTGCCAGCAGTTCCAGGGGGCGGAGGACTGAAGCTTTCTTT.

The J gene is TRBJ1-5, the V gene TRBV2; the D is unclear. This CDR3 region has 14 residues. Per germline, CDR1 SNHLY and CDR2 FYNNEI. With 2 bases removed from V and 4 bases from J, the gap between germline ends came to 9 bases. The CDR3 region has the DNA TGTGCCAGCAGTGAAATAGAGGGAAATCAGCCCCAGCATTTT. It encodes CASSEIEGNQPQHF.

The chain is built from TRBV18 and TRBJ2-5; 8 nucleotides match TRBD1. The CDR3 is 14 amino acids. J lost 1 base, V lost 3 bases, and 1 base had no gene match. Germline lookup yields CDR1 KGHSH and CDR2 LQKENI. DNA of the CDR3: TGTGCCAGCTCACCCGGGACAGGCCAAGAGACCCAGTACTTC. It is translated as CASSPGTGQETQYF.

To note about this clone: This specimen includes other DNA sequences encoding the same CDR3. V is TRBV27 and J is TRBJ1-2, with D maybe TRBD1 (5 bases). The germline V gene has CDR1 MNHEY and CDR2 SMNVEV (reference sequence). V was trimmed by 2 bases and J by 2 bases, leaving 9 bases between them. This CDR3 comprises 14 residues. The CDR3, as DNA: TGTGCCAGCAGTTTAAATGGGGGGAACTATGGCTACACCTTC. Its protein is CASSLNGGNYGYTF.

Written as DNA, the CDR3 is TGTGCCAGCAGCCCTCAGGGGGCCGGAAACACCATATATTTT. Translated: CASSPQGAGNTIYF. The chain joins TRBV11-1 to TRBJ1-3; TRBD1 matches at 8 bases. Germline values: CDR1 SGHAT, CDR2 FQDESV (reference sequence). Germline trimming cut 5 bases from V and 4 bases from J; bases unmatched to any gene: 4. The CDR3 spans 14 residues. Combining the CDR3 with reference TRBV11-1 and TRBJ1-3 gives the whole variable domain EAEVAQSPRYKITEKSQAVAFWCDPISGHATLYWYRQILGQGPELLVQFQDESVVDDSQLPKDRFSAERLKGVDSTLKIQPAELGDSAMYLCASSPQGAGNTIYFGEGSWLTVV.

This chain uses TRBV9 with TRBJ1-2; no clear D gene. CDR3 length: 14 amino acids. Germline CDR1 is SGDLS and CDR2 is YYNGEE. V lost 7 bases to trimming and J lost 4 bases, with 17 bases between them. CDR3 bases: TGTGCCAGCTCCCGCTCAGAGAGCGGCTATGGCTACACCTTC. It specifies CASSRSESGYGYTF. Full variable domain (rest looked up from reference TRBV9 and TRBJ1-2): DSGVTQTPKHLITATGQRVTLRCSPRSGDLSVYWYQQSLDQGLQFLIQYYNGEERAKGNILERFSAQQFPDLHSELNLSSLELGDSALYFCASSRSESGYGYTFGSGTRLTVV.